Reported below is one TCR beta chain. Its antigen remains unidentified. The data stem from a study of T cell responses to AZD1222 COVID-19 vaccine. Study outcomes and limitations: Only after the peak T cell response were repertoires sampled. Across spike, vaccine-associated CD4 TCRs were found, dominant at 160-218 and 743-854. White British donors predominated, females outnumbered males, and clonal diversity was possibly underestimated. Per reports, nearly half of all spike-specific TCRs target regions that are unmutated in variants.

TCRdb keeps only in-frame clones here, not all; method: immunoSEQ multiplex PCR. This sample has about 75,000 clones, with about 91% found just once. The source of this sequence is an adult who received the MenACWY meningococcal vaccine as a control. This specimen consisted of peripheral blood, obtained 28 days after the second dose of the MenACWY control vaccine.

The CDR3, as DNA: TGTGCCAGCAGCCAATTTCATCCGGACGTCGGATATGGAGCTTTCTTT. Its protein product is CASSQFHPDVGYGAFF. This chain uses TRBV3-1 (or the pseudogene TRBV3-2) with TRBJ1-1; no definite D call. Germline V gene lookup returns CDR1 LGHDT and CDR2 YNNKEL (reference sequence). This CDR3 spans 16 amino acids. V was trimmed by 2 bases and J by 10 bases, leaving 23 bases between them.